The 12 T cell receptor beta chains in this list originate from one sample, sequenced in a study of regulatory T cells in long-lasting Graves disease. CDR3 regions were amplified by Arm-PCR using iRepertoire HTBI primers to build TCR beta libraries. TCRdb itself ran the multiplex PCR reads through MiXCR, one entry per CDR3 protein. The sample includes 300,000 to 400,000 distinct CDR3 sequences, approximately 15% of them seen just once. As to time point: newly diagnosed GD, antithyroid drugs for less than 3 months. Extracted PBMC RNA gave rise to the TCR library. The data also belong to a second study, concerning T cells in Graves' hyperthyroidism and ophthalmopathy.

The material sequenced was peripheral blood mononuclear cells (PBMCs), taken at new diagnosis, from a patient treated with antithyroid drugs. Receptors originate from a man aged 35 to 55 with Graves disease.

About this clonotype: Since a much larger clone is just one base distant, this may be a read error. The chain is built from TRBV6-1 and TRBJ2-7; D may be TRBD2 (5 bases). CDR3 length equals 12 residues. Germline V gene sequence: CDR1 MNHNS, CDR2 SASEGT. Deletions cut 7 bases from V and 3 bases from J, with 10 bases between. The CDR3 DNA reads as TGTGCCAGCAACGGACGGGGCTACGAGCAGTACTTC. This codes for CASNGRGYEQYF.

The CDR3 sequence: CASSLGTSGSNEQFF. In nucleotides, the CDR3 is TGTGCCAGCAGCTTGGGTACTAGCGGGAGCAATGAGCAGTTCTTC. The chain joins TRBV5-8 to TRBJ2-1; 11 nucleotides line up with TRBD2. With 0 bases clipped from V and 6 bases from J, the junction kept 2 bases outside the gene matches. The CDR3 covers 15 residues. Per the germline V gene, CDR1 is SGHTS and CDR2 is YDEGEE.

This clonotype was seen many times. Written as DNA, the CDR3 is TGTGCCAGCAGGCCTGGACTCGGGAATTCACCCCTCCACTTT. Protein product: CASRPGLGNSPLHF. The chain links TRBV28 to TRBJ1-6; no clear D. Per germline, CDR1 MDHEN and CDR2 SYDVKM. This CDR3 is built from 14 residues. The ends were cut back, 6 bases at V and 7 bases at J, with 13 bases in the middle.

This chain links TRBV2 with TRBJ1-4; D uncertain. Germline CDR1 is SNHLY and CDR2 is FYNNEI. The CDR3 extends over 14 amino acids. Trimming stripped 11 bases from V and 5 bases from J, with 18 bases between. This chain's CDR3 is CAGGRGDQNEKLFF. CDR3 nucleotides: TGTGCCGGTGGGCGTGGGGATCAAAATGAAAAACTGTTTTTT. Complete variable domain (other parts from reference TRBV2 and TRBJ1-4): EPEVTQTPSHQVTQMGQEVILRCVPISNHLYFYWYRQILGQKVEFLVSFYNNEISEKSEIFDDQFSVERPDGSNFTLKIRSTKLEDSAMYFCAGGRGDQNEKLFFGSGTQLSVL.

The chain is built from TRBV20-1 and TRBJ1-5; D call uncertain. The CDR3 runs to 13 residues. In germline, CDR1 is DFQATT, CDR2 SNEGSKA (reference sequence). Trimming stripped 1 base from V and 1 base from J, with 5 bases between. DNA for the CDR3: TGCAGTGCTAGAGCAACCAGCAATCAGCCCCAGCATTTT. Translated, it gives CSARATSNQPQHF.

Of note for this clonotype: Only one base separates this from a far larger clonotype, so it likely reflects a read error. The chain combines TRBV28 with TRBJ2-1; D might be TRBD1 or TRBD2, each matching 5 bases. Germline V gene sequence: CDR1 MDHEN, CDR2 SYDVKM. This CDR3 contains 15 residues. The V and J ends lost 3 bases and 6 bases respectively, with 15 bases between them. For the CDR3, the DNA is TGTGCCAGCAGTTTGCGGTCAGAGGGGCGCAATGAGCAGTTCTTC. This gives the protein CASSLRSEGRNEQFF.

This clonotype was observed at least ten times. This rearrangement joins TRBV11-2 to TRBJ2-2, with 10 positions matching TRBD2. The CDR3 is made up of 14 amino acids. V was clipped by 4 bases and J by 6 bases; unmatched bases: 2. The germline V gene has CDR1 SGHAT and CDR2 FQNNGV. As DNA, the CDR3 is TGTGCCAGCAGCTCGGGACTAGCGTCCGGGGAGCTGTTTTTT. Its translation: CASSSGLASGELFF.

On this clonotype itself: The junction departs from the called germline gene at one end, perhaps through a read error. The CDR3 nucleotides are TGTGCTAGCAGCTCCGGACAGGGTATGAGTGAGCAGTTCTTC. Translated, it gives CASSSGQGMSEQFF. The V call is TRBV7-7, the J call TRBJ2-1; 8 bases are a match to TRBD1. CDR3 length: 14 residues. Germline assignment: CDR1 SSHAT and CDR2 FNYEAQ (reference sequence). The whole variable domain, filled in from reference TRBV7-7 and TRBJ2-1, reads GAGVSQSPRYKVTKRGQDVTLRCDPISSHATLYWYQQALGQGPEFLTYFNYEAQPDKSGLPSDRFSAERPEGSISTLTIQRTEQRDSAMYRCASSSGQGMSEQFFGPGTRLTVL.

The chain joins TRBV7-9 to TRBJ2-3; no clear D. Between the trimmed V and J ends, which lost 3 bases and 6 bases, there was a span of 10 bases. The CDR3 runs 13 residues. Germline V gives CDR1 SEHNR, CDR2 FQNEAQ (reference sequence). CDR3 residues: CASSFTGLDTQYF. CDR3 coding DNA: TGTGCCAGCAGCTTTACGGGTCTGGATACGCAGTATTTT. The full variable domain, rest sourced from reference TRBV7-9 and TRBJ2-3, is DTGVSQNPRHKITKRGQNVTFRCDPISEHNRLYWYRQTLGQGPEFLTYFQNEAQLEKSRLLSDRFSAERPKGSFSTLEIQRTEQGDSAMYLCASSFTGLDTQYFGPGTRLTVL.

At least ten counts were recorded for this clonotype. This chain connects TRBV12-3 or TRBV12-4 to TRBJ2-3; 9 bases agree with TRBD2. J gave up 3 bases and V 4 bases, and 8 bases lay outside the gene matches. This CDR3 region has 16 residues. CDR3 protein: CASSSTTSGVTDTQYF. CDR3 nucleotides: TGTGCCAGCAGTTCCACGACTAGCGGCGTTACAGATACGCAGTATTTT.

Ten or more counts support this clonotype. V gene TRBV6-1 combines with J gene TRBJ1-1; a weak D match, TRBD1 (6 bases). With 5 bases removed from V and 0 bases from J, the gap between germline ends came to 13 bases. This CDR3 is built from 15 residues. CDR1 and CDR2 (germline): MNHNS, SASEGT. CDR3 nucleotide sequence: TGTGCCAGCAGTCGGGCAGGGGTCATGAACACTGAAGCTTTCTTT. This encodes CASSRAGVMNTEAFF.

This clonotype was counted at least ten times. The chain couples TRBV2 to TRBJ1-2; 9 positions agree with TRBD1. After removal of 8 bases from V and 4 bases from J, the junction contained 5 bases not matched to a gene. Looked up from germline, CDR1 is SNHLY and CDR2 is FYNNEI. The CDR3 loop spans 13 amino acids. CDR3: CASRGTGPYGYTF. CDR3 in DNA: TGTGCCAGCCGGGGGACAGGGCCCTATGGCTACACCTTC.